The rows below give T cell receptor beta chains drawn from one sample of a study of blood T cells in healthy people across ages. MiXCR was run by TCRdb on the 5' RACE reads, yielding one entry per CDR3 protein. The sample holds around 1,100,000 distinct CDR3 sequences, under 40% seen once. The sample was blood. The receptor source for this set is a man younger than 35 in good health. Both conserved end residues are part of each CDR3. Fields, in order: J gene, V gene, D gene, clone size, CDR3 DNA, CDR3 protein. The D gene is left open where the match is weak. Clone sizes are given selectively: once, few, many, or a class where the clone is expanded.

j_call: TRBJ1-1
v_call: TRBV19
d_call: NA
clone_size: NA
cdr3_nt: TGTGCCAGTAGTATAGGACGATGGGAGGCTGAAGCTTTCTTT
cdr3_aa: CASSIGRWEAEAFF

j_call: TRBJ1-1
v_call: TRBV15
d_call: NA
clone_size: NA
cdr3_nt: TGTGCCACCAGCTCCTTTATGTATCAGAACACTGAAGCTTTCTTT
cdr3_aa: CATSSFMYQNTEAFF

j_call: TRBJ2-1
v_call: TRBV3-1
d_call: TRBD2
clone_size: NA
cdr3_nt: TGTGCCAGCAGCCAAGATGTAGCGGGGGGGCTCAACGAGCAGTTCTTC
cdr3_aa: CASSQDVAGGLNEQFF

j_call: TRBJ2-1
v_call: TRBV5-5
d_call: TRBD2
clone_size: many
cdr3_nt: TGTGCCAGCAGCTTAGAACTAGCGGGAGACAATGAGCAGTTCTTC
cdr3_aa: CASSLELAGDNEQFF

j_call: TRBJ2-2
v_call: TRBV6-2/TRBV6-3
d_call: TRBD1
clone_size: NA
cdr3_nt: TGTGCCAGCAGCTCGACAGGGTTTGCAGGGGAGCTGTTTTTT
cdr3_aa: CASSSTGFAGELFF

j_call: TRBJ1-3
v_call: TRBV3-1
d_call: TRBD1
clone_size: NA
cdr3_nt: TGTGCCAGCAGCCACCCCGACAGGGCCGGAAACACCATATATTTT
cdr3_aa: CASSHPDRAGNTIYF

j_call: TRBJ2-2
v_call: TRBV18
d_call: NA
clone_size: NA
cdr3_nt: TGTGCCAGCTCACCACCGGACGACACCGGGGAGCTGTTTTTT
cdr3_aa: CASSPPDDTGELFF

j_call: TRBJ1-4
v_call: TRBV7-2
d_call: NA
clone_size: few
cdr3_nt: TGTGCCAGCAGCTTAGCGCCTGGATTATCTGAACTGTTTTTT
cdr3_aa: CASSLAPGLSELFF

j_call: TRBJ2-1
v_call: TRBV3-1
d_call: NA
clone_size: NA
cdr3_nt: TGTGCCAGCAGCCAACGGGGACGAACAGATCTGTGGGATGAGCAGTTCTTC
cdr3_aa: CASSQRGRTDLWDEQFF

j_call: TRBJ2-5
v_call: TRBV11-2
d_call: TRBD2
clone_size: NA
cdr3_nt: TGTGCCAGCAGCTCCCGTCGGGCGGGGGGAGAGACCCAGTACTTC
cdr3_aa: CASSSRRAGGETQYF

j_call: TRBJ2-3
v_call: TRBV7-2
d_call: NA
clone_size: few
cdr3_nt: TGTGCCAGCAGCTTATGGCCAAACACAGATACGCAGTATTTT
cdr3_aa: CASSLWPNTDTQYF

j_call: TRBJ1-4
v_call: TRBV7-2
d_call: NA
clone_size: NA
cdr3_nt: TGTGCCAGCAGCGAACGGAATGAAAAACTGTTTTTT
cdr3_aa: CASSERNEKLFF

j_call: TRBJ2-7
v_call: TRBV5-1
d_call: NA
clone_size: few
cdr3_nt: TGCGCCAGCAGCTTGAGGCGTGCGTTGAATGAGCAGTACTTC
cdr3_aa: CASSLRRALNEQYF

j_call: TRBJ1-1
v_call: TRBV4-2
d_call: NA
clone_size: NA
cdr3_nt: TGTGCCAGCAGCCAAGAGACAGCTTCTAACACTGAAGCTTTCTTT
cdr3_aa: CASSQETASNTEAFF

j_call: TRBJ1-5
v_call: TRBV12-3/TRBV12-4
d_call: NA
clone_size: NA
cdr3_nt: TGTGCCAGCAGTCCCAGGGAAAGGGGCAATCAGCCCCAGCATTTT
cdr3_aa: CASSPRERGNQPQHF

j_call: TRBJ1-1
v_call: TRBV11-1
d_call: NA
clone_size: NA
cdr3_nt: TGTGCCAGCAGCTTACACTACGCCCAAATGAACACTGAAGCTTTCTTT
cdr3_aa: CASSLHYAQMNTEAFF

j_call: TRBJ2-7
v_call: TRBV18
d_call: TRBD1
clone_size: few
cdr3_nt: TGTGCCAGCTCCCCCGGGACAGAACCAAAATTCGGGCAGTACTTC
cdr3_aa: CASSPGTEPKFGQYF

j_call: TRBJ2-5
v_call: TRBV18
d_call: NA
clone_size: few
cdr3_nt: TGTGCCAGCTCACCAACGCTAGACCAAGAGACCCAGTACTTC
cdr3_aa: CASSPTLDQETQYF

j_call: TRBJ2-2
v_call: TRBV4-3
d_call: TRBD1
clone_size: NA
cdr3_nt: TGCGCCAGCAGCGCGTACAGGGGCCCCCAGGACACCGGGGAGCTGTTTTTT
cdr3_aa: CASSAYRGPQDTGELFF

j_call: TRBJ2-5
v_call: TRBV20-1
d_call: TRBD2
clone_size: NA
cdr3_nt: TGCAGTGCTCGCCATCCCGCGAAAGCGGGAAATGAGCAGTACTTC
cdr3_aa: CSARHPAKAGNEQYF

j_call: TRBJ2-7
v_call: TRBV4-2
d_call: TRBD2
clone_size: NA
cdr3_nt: TGTGCCAGCAGCCTTCCTAGCGGGAGCACCTACGAGCAGTACTTC
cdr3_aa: CASSLPSGSTYEQYF

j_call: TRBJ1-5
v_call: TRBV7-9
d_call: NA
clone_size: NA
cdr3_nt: TGTGCCAGCAGCTTAGTTCCCAGCAATCAGCCCCAGCATTTT
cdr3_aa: CASSLVPSNQPQHF

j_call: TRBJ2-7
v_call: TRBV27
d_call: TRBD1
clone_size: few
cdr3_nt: TGTGCCAGCAGTTCGGGGACAGGGGAAGAGCAGTACTTC
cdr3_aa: CASSSGTGEEQYF

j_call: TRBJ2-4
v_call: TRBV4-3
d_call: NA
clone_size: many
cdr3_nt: TGCGCCAGCAGCCAAGATATAGGGCAGGGAACAAACATTCAGTACTTC
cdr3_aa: CASSQDIGQGTNIQYF

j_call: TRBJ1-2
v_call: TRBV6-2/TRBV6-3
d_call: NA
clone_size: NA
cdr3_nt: TGTGCCAGCAGTTACCAGCGGAGCGACTACACCTTC
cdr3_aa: CASSYQRSDYTF

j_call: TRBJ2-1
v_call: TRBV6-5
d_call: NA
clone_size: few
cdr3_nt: TGTGCCAGCAGTTACCTCGGGTCGGGGGTTTCCTACAATGAGCAGTTCTTC
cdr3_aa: CASSYLGSGVSYNEQFF

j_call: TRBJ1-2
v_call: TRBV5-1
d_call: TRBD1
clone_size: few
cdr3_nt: TGCGCCAGCAGCGGAACGACAGGGGCGGACTATGGCTACACCTTC
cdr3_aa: CASSGTTGADYGYTF

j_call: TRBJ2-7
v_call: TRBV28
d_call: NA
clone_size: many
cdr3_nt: TGTGCCAGCAGTTTAGCCACAAATAACGCCGCCTACGAGCAGTACTTC
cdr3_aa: CASSLATNNAAYEQYF

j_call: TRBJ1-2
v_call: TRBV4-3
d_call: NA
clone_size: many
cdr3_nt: TGCGCCAGCAGCCAAGAGAAGGACGTGAAATGGAGCTATGGCTACACCTTC
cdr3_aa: CASSQEKDVKWSYGYTF

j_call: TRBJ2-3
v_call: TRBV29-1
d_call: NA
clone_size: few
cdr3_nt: TGCAGCGCCAAGGGGGTTGGCACAGATACGCAGTATTTT
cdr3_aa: CSAKGVGTDTQYF

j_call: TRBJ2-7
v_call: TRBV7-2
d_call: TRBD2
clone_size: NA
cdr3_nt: TGTGCCAGCAGCGTTTTGAGGACTAGCGGCAATGAGCAGTACTTC
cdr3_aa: CASSVLRTSGNEQYF

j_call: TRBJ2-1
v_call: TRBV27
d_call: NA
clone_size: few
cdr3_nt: TGTGCCAGCAGTTCCTTCGACAGGAAATACAATGAGCAGTTCTTC
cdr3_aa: CASSSFDRKYNEQFF

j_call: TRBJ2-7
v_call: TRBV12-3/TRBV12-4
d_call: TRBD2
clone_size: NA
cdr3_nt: TGTGCCAGCAGTTTGGCTAGCGGGGTAAACAATGAGCAGTACTTC
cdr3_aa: CASSLASGVNNEQYF

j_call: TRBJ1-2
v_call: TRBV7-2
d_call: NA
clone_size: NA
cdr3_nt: TGTGCCAGCAGCCGCCCGGGAGTCTCTGGCCACACCTTC
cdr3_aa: CASSRPGVSGHTF

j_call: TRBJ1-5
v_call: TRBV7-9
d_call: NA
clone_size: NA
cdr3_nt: TGTGCCAGCAGCTTAGAGGGGGGAACTAATCAGCCCCAGCATTTT
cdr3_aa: CASSLEGGTNQPQHF

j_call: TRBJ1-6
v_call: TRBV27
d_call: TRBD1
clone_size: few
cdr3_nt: TGTGCCAGCACCAGGGGGGCGGGGATGGGGAACTATAATTCACCCCTCCACTTT
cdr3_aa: CASTRGAGMGNYNSPLHF

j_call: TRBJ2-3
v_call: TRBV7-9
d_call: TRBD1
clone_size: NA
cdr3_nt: TGTGCCAGCAGCCCCCGACAGGGAAACACAGATACGCAGTATTTT
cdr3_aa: CASSPRQGNTDTQYF

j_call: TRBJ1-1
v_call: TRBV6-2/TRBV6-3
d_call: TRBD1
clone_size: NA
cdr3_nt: TGTGCCAGCAGTTACGACCCAGGACAGGGAAGGACTGAAGCTTTCTTT
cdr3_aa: CASSYDPGQGRTEAFF

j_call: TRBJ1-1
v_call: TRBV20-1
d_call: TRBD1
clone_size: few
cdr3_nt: TGCAGTGCTAGAGATCAGGGACAGGGGGTGAACACTGAAGCTTTCTTT
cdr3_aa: CSARDQGQGVNTEAFF

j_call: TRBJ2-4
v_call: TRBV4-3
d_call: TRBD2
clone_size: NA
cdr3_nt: TGCGCCAGCAGCCAAGAGCTAGCGGGAGGTCTATCAGCCAAAAACATTCAGTACTTC
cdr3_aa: CASSQELAGGLSAKNIQYF

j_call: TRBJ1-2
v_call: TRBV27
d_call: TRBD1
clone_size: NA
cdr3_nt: TGTGCCAGCAGAATCCCGGGACAGGCCTATGGCTACACCTTC
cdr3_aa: CASRIPGQAYGYTF

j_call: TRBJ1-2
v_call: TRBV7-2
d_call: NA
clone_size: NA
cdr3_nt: TGTGCCAGCAGCCGCCGAGGTGAAACGAACTATGGCTACACCTTC
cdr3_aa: CASSRRGETNYGYTF

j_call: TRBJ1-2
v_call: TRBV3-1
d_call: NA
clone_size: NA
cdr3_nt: TGTGCCAGCAGCCACGGACCGGACTGGAGCTATGGCTACACCTTC
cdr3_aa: CASSHGPDWSYGYTF

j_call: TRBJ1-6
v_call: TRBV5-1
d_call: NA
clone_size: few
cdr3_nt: TGCGCCAGCAGCGAGCGATCGGGCGCAGGTCGGGCCCTCCACTTT
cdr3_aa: CASSERSGAGRALHF

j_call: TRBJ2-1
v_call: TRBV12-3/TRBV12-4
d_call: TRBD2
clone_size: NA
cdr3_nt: TGTGCCAGCAGACCCCTAGCGGGGCCTTACAATGAGCAGTTCTTC
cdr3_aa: CASRPLAGPYNEQFF

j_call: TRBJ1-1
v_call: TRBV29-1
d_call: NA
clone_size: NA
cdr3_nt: TGCAGCGTTGAAGGGTCATCTGCTAACACTGAAGCTTTCTTT
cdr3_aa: CSVEGSSANTEAFF

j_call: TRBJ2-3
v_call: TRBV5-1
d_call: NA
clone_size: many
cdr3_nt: TGCGCCAGCAGCTTTTCACGGGACACCACAGATACGCAGTATTTT
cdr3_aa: CASSFSRDTTDTQYF

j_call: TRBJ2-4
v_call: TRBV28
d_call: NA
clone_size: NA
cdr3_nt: TGTGCCAGCAGCCCGACCGACCTTCAAGCCAAAAACATTCAGTACTTC
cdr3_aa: CASSPTDLQAKNIQYF

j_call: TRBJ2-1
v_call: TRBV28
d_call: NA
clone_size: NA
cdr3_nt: TGTGCCAGCAAGGAGGGTAGCTCCTACAATGAGCAGTTCTTC
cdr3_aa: CASKEGSSYNEQFF

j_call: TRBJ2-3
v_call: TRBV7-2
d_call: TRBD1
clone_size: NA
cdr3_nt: TGTGCCAGCAGCTTAGCCGGGACAGGGGGAGATACGCAGTATTTT
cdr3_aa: CASSLAGTGGDTQYF

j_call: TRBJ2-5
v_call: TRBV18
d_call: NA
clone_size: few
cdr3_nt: TGTGCCAGCTCACCTCTCGACAAACAAGAGACCCAGTACTTC
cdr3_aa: CASSPLDKQETQYF

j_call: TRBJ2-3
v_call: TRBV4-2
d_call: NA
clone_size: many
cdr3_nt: TGTGCCAGCAGCCAGGGTTTAAATACAGATACGCAGTATTTT
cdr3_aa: CASSQGLNTDTQYF

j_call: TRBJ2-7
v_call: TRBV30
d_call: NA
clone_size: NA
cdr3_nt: TGTGCCTGGAGAACAGGGCCTCCCGAGCAGTACTTC
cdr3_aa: CAWRTGPPEQYF

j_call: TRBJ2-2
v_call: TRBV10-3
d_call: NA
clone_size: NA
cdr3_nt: TGTGCCATCAGTGGATCCGAGGTTGTCGCCGGGGAGCTGTTTTTT
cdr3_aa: CAISGSEVVAGELFF

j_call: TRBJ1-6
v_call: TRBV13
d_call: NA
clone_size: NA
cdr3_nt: TGTGCCAGCAGCTCATCGGGGGGGTTGAATTCACCCCTCCACTTT
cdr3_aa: CASSSSGGLNSPLHF

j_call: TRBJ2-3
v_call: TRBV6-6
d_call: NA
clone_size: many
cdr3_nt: TGTGCCAGCAGCTTCAGACAGGCTCCGGATACGCAGTATTTT
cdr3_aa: CASSFRQAPDTQYF

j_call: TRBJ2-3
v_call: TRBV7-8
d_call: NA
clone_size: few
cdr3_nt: TGTGCCAGCAGCTTAGGCACGGGGGAGAAGCGTACGCAGTATTTT
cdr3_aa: CASSLGTGEKRTQYF

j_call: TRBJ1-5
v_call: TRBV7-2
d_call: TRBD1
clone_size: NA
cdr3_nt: TGTGCCAGCAGCCCCCGGACAGGGGGCCGTCAGCCCCAGCATTTT
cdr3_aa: CASSPRTGGRQPQHF

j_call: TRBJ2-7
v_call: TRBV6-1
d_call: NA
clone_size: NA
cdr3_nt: TGTGCCAGCAGTGTCCAGACAGGACCCCACTACGAGCAGTACTTC
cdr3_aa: CASSVQTGPHYEQYF

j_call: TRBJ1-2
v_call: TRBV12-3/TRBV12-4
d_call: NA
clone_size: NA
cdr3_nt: TGTGCCGCGGGGATTAACTATGGCTACACCTTC
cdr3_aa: CAAGINYGYTF